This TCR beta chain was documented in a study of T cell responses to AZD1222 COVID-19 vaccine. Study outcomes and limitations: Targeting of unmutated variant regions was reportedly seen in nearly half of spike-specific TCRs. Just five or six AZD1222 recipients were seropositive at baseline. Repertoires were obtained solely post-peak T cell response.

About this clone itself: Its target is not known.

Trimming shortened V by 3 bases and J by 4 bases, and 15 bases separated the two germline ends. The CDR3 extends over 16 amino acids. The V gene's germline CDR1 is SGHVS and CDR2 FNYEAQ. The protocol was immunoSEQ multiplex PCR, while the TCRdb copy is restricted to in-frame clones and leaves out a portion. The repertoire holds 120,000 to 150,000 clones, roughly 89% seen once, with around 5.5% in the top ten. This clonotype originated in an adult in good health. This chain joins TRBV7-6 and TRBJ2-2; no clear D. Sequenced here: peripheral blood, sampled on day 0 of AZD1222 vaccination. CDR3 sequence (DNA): TGTGCCAGCAGCTTTGGGCAGTCACCTTCCACCGGGGAGCTGTTTTTT. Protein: CASSFGQSPSTGELFF.